The clone carrying this T cell receptor beta chain was counted a few times. The antigen remains undetermined. Germline V gives CDR1 SGHTA, CDR2 FQGNSA. The CDR3 loop spans 14 amino acids. V lost 1 base and J 1 base, leaving 8 bases between the germline ends. The sample originates from a study of shared clonotypes between healthy human individuals. Notes on the study in general: Memory subsets had estimated richness that was generally smaller than that of naive subsets.

In the original processing: ImmunoSEQ output lacked quality scores and full-length reads, limiting matched filtering. The data were produced by immunoSEQ multiplex PCR, yet TCRdb's version contains in-frame clones alone and is incomplete. V and J calls and clone size are copied from that table; D and trimming were computed from the DNA. The sample contains about 1 million clones, 70% to 80% of which appear only once. The sequenced sample was memory CD4+ T cells sorted from blood. Subset in this sample: CD45RA-negative fraction. The receptor comes from a young man in good health. V usage is TRBV7-2 and J usage is TRBJ2-7, with D possibly being TRBD2 (6 bases). The CDR3 coding sequence is TGTGCCAGCAGCTTAGGAAGCGGGTCCTACGAGCAGTACTTC. Amino acids: CASSLGSGSYEQYF.